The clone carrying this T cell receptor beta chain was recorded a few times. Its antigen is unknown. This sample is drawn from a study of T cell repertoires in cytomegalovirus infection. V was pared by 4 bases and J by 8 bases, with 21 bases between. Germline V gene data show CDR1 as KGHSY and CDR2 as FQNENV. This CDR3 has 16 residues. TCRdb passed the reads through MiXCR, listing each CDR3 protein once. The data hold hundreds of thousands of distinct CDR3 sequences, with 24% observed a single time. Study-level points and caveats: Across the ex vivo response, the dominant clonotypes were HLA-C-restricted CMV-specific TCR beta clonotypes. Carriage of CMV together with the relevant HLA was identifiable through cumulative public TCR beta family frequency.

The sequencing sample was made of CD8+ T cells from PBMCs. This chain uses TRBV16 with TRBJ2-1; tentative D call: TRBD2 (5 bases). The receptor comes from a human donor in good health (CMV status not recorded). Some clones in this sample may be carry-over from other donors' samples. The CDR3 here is CASSRSSLAAADEQFF. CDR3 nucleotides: TGTGCCAGCAGCCGATCTAGCTTGGCGGCTGCTGATGAGCAGTTCTTC.